This TCR beta chain was obtained from a study of tumor-infiltrating lymphocytes in primary liver carcinoma. Unsorted bulk tissue, roughly 20-34 mg of it, served as the source for co-extraction of RNA and DNA. Through surgical resection, the patients' primary liver carcinoma was treated. Germline lookup yields CDR1 MNHNY and CDR2 SVGAGI (reference sequence). V was trimmed by 0 bases and J by 5 bases, leaving 20 bases between them. The CDR3 has 18 amino acids. From approximately 0.5 ug of total RNA, TCR beta-specific cDNA was reverse-transcribed using a constant-region primer. Researchers made the TCR beta libraries by running three nested multiplex PCR rounds with slightly modified ARM-PCR. TRBV1-TRBV30 forward primers paired with a C-beta reverse primer drove the first two PCR rounds, approximately 11 cycles each. TCRdb reanalysed the multiplex PCR reads using MiXCR and keeps one entry per CDR3 protein. The table has some 180,000 distinct CDR3 sequences, 70% to 90% seen once.

The gene calls are TRBV6-6 and TRBJ2-4, with a possible D match to TRBD2 (7 bases). This sequence originates from a man aged 40-50 years with primary liver carcinoma and hepatitis B virus infection. Sequencing used tumor tissue from primary liver carcinoma. CDR3 protein: CASSYSLGAGHHENIQYF. Written as DNA, the CDR3 is TGTGCCAGCAGTTACTCGTTAGGAGCGGGACATCATGAAAACATTCAGTACTTC.